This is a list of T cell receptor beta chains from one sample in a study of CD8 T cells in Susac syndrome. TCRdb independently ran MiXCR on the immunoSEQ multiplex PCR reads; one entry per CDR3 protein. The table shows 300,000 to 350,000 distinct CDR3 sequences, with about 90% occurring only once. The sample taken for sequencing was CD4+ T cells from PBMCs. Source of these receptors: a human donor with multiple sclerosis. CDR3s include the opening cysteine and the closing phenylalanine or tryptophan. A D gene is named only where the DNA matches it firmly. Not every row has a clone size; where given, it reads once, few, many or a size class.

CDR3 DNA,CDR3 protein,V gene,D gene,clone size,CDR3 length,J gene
TGTGCCAGCGGACTTTTCACCGGGGAGCTGTTTTTT,CASGLFTGELFF,TRBV9,NA,NA,12,TRBJ2-2
TGTGCCAGCAGTGATGGGCTAGCGGGGGCCTACGAGCAGTACTTC,CASSDGLAGAYEQYF,TRBV2,TRBD2,NA,15,TRBJ2-7
TGTGCCAGCAGCCGTTCCCTGACCGGGGAGGAACTGTTTTTT,CASSRSLTGEELFF,TRBV3-1,NA,NA,14,TRBJ1-4
TGCAGCGTTGAAATGGGTATCACCTACAATGAGCAGTTCTTC,CSVEMGITYNEQFF,TRBV29-1,NA,NA,14,TRBJ2-1
TGCAGTGCTAGTTCAATCCGATCTGGCTACACCTTC,CSASSIRSGYTF,TRBV20-1,NA,NA,12,TRBJ1-2
TGTGCCTGGAGTGTGGGAGGGACTAGCCCCGGGGAGCTGTTTTTT,CAWSVGGTSPGELFF,TRBV30,TRBD2,NA,15,TRBJ2-2
TGTGCCAGCTCACCACTACACACGACCGGGGAGCTGTTTTTT,CASSPLHTTGELFF,TRBV18,NA,once,14,TRBJ2-2
TGTGCCAGCAGTTCGCAGGGGAATTCACCCCTCCACTTT,CASSSQGNSPLHF,TRBV12-3/TRBV12-4,NA,NA,13,TRBJ1-6
TGTGCCAGCAGTTTATCGCACAGTGACAATGAGCAGTTCTTC,CASSLSHSDNEQFF,TRBV27,NA,few,14,TRBJ2-1
TGTGCCAGCAGTCTGGGGACAGCCGAAAAACTGTTTTTT,CASSLGTAEKLFF,TRBV7-2,TRBD1,NA,13,TRBJ1-4
TGTGCCAGCAGCTTGGGGGGTCAGCTCGAAGCTTTCTTT,CASSLGGQLEAFF,TRBV7-2,NA,NA,13,TRBJ1-1
TGCAGCTCCCGCCAGGTCCTGAACACTGAAGCTTTCTTT,CSSRQVLNTEAFF,TRBV29-1,NA,NA,13,TRBJ1-1
TGTGCCAGCTCACCACCTCCCGGAGAAAAACTGTTTTTT,CASSPPPGEKLFF,TRBV18,NA,NA,13,TRBJ1-4
TGTGCCAGCAGCCAAGATGTTGGGAACCTTTATAGCGGGGAGCTGTTTTTT,CASSQDVGNLYSGELFF,TRBV14,NA,NA,17,TRBJ2-2
TGCAGTGCTAGAGTGGGGGGACAAAACGAAGCTTTCTTT,CSARVGGQNEAFF,TRBV20-1,NA,NA,13,TRBJ1-1
TGCAGTGCGAGAGCCGGGGGCGGGTCTGGGGCCAACGTCCTGACTTTC,CSARAGGGSGANVLTF,TRBV20-1,NA,NA,16,TRBJ2-6
TGTGCCAGCGGTCGTGATACGCAGTATTTT,CASGRDTQYF,TRBV2,NA,NA,10,TRBJ2-3
TGTGCCAGCAGCAAGGGACAGGGGGCGGTTGGGCACTATGGCTACACCTTC,CASSKGQGAVGHYGYTF,TRBV5-4,TRBD1,NA,17,TRBJ1-2
TGTGCCAGCAGTTACGGGAGACATGGGGCCAACGTCCTGACTTTC,CASSYGRHGANVLTF,TRBV6-5,NA,few,15,TRBJ2-6
TGTGCCACCAGCAGAGATAATCTGGCAGGGGCAGGGGAAAAACTGTTTTTT,CATSRDNLAGAGEKLFF,TRBV15,NA,NA,17,TRBJ1-4
TGTGCCAGCAGCTTGGACAGGTCAAGGGAGCAGTACTTC,CASSLDRSREQYF,TRBV7-8,TRBD1,NA,13,TRBJ2-7
TGCAGTGCCAACTACGACTCCTACGAGCAGTACTTC,CSANYDSYEQYF,TRBV20-1,NA,NA,12,TRBJ2-7
TGCAGTGCTAGGACTAGCGGGAAAGGGGGCTACAATGAGCAGTTCTTC,CSARTSGKGGYNEQFF,TRBV20-1,TRBD2,NA,16,TRBJ2-1
TGCGCCAGCAGCTTGGCCTTCCTGTCACAAGGGGCCCAGTACTTC,CASSLAFLSQGAQYF,TRBV5-1,NA,NA,15,TRBJ2-5
TGTGCCAGCAGCCCCCATGCCAGGTCCTTGAACACTGAAGCTTTCTTT,CASSPHARSLNTEAFF,TRBV3-1,NA,NA,16,TRBJ1-1
TGCGCCAGCAGCGACGGGACCGCTTCCTCTGGGGCCAACGTCCTGACTTTC,CASSDGTASSGANVLTF,TRBV5-1,NA,NA,17,TRBJ2-6
TGCAGTGCTAGAGAGAACATCATACGCACAGATACGCAGTATTTT,CSARENIIRTDTQYF,TRBV20-1,NA,NA,15,TRBJ2-3
TGTGCCAGCAGTCGGGACGGTGGGGAGCTGTTTTTT,CASSRDGGELFF,TRBV6-6,NA,once,12,TRBJ2-2
TGCAGTGCGGCTACTAGCGAACACACAGATACGCAGTATTTT,CSAATSEHTDTQYF,TRBV20-1,TRBD2,NA,14,TRBJ2-3
TGCAGTGCCACCCGACAGGCCGGCGGTAATTCACCCCTCCACTTT,CSATRQAGGNSPLHF,TRBV20-1,NA,NA,15,TRBJ1-6
TGTGCCAGCAGCTCTCCAGCGGGAGGGCCAAACAATGAGCAGTTCTTC,CASSSPAGGPNNEQFF,TRBV7-2,TRBD2,NA,16,TRBJ2-1
TGCAGCGTGCGGGGCACAGATACGCAGTATTTT,CSVRGTDTQYF,TRBV29-1,NA,NA,11,TRBJ2-3